The source of this T cell receptor beta chain is a study of monozygotic twins with inflammatory bowel disease. Study results and caveats: Especially with disease activity, IBD patients shared fewer clonotypes with others than healthy twins did.

In germline, CDR1 is MRHNA, CDR2 SNTAGT. This CDR3 is built from 20 residues. TCRdb re-called the 5' RACE reads; one entry per CDR3 protein, DNA not given. This sample's table has 300,000 to 400,000 distinct CDR3 sequences. With regard to this clonotype: Antigen: not known.

The chain employs TRBV6-4 and TRBJ1-6; TCRdb outputs TRBD1, but without DNA this stays unchecked. The sequenced sample was blood. This TCR derives from a human donor with ulcerative colitis or Crohn's disease, or a healthy co-twin of an affected twin (not recorded which). The chain's CDR3 is CASRPGSDRGLSSYNSPLHF.